This is a list of T cell receptor beta chains from one sample in a study of blood T cell repertoires in COVID-19. Sequencing used immunoSEQ multiplex PCR; TCRdb keeps in-frame clones, though not all of them. The table has fewer than 200,000 clones, approximately 79% seen once. The sample consisted of PBMCs or T cells enriched from blood (not recorded which). These receptors originate from a man aged 50-59 years who had recovered from COVID-19. Each CDR3 is given with its conserved first and last residue. Part of the rows lack a size; the others show once, few, many or a class for expanded clones.

V gene	J gene	clone size	CDR3 protein
TRBV23-1	TRBJ2-6	.	CASSQWQGIYSSGANVLTF
TRBV2	TRBJ1-2	.	CASSERWGGYGYTF
TRBV5-1	TRBJ2-4	.	CASSLAPRERAKNIQYF
TRBV19	TRBJ1-1	.	CASSIQGNTEAFF
TRBV3-1/TRBV3-2	TRBJ1-3	.	CASSQDRTGKGNTIYF
TRBV5-8	TRBJ1-2	.	CASSLGTRANYGYTF
TRBV11-2	TRBJ1-2	.	CASSLDGFTYGYTF
TRBV6-5	TRBJ2-7	.	CASSGTVSYEQYF
TRBV29-1	TRBJ2-7	.	CSVDGDREVGEQYF
TRBV13	TRBJ2-3	.	CASRGPDTDTQYF
TRBV29-1	TRBJ2-1	.	CSVEQGLVDEQFF
TRBV10-3	TRBJ1-2	.	CAISESARTGDGYTF
TRBV7-6	TRBJ2-1	.	CASSLATSYEQFF
TRBV4-1	TRBJ2-3	.	CASSPRTSGVDTQYF
TRBV3-1/TRBV3-2	TRBJ1-4	.	CASSQVKGALEKLFF
TRBV5-1	TRBJ1-1	.	CASSLSGTGVGSTEAFF
TRBV30	TRBJ1-4	once	CAWRGGHEKLFF
TRBV10-2	TRBJ1-3	.	CASSDGTVGGNTIYF
TRBV7-3	TRBJ2-6	.	CASSLTGQGLGGANVLTF
TRBV19	TRBJ1-2	.	CASSIDSYYGYTF
TRBV9	TRBJ1-3	.	CASSVVPVPGNTIYF
TRBV7-8	TRBJ2-5	.	CASREGTVQETQYF
TRBV7-9	TRBJ1-6	.	CASSLGQGNNSPLHF
TRBV19	TRBJ1-1	few	CASSIVRRNTEAFF